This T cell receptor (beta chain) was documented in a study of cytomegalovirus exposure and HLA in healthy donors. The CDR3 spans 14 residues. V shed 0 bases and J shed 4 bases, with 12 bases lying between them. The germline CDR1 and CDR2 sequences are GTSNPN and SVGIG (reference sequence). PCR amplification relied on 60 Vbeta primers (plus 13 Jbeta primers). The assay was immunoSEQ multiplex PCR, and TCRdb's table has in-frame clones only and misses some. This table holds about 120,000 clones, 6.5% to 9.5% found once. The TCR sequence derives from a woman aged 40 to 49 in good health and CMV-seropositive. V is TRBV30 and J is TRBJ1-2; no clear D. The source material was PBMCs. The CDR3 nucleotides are TGTGCCTGGAGTGTACAAAACCCCTTCTATGGCTACACCTTC. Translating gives CAWSVQNPFYGYTF. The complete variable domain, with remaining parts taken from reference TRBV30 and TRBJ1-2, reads SQTIHQWPATLVQPVGSPLSLECTVEGTSNPNLYWYRQAAGRGLQLLFYSVGIGQISSEVPQNLSASRPQDRQFILSSKKLLLSDSGFYLCAWSVQNPFYGYTFGSGTRLTVV.